This is a list of T cell receptor beta chains from one sample in a study of T cells in pancreatic ductal adenocarcinoma. Data came from immunoSEQ multiplex PCR; TCRdb stores just in-frame clones and leaves some out. There are 85,000 to 120,000 clones in the sample; 90% to 95% occur only once, and 3.1% lies in the top ten. The source material was PBMCs. The receptor source for this set is a human donor with pancreatic ductal adenocarcinoma. The CDR3 runs from the conserved cysteine through the conserved F or W. The D gene is left open where the match is weak. For some rows the clone size is stated as once, few or many, or as a class when expanded; others skip it.

TRBJ2-5 TRBV7-6 NA NA CANSGQETQYF TGTGCCAACTCGGGTCAAGAGACCCAGTACTTC
TRBJ1-1 TRBV6-1 NA NA CASVKMGGSNTEAFF TGTGCCAGCGTTAAAATGGGGGGATCGAACACTGAAGCTTTCTTT
TRBJ2-5 TRBV18 TRBD1 NA CASSHSTGLPRETQYF TGTGCCAGCTCACACTCGACAGGGCTACCACGGGAGACCCAGTACTTC
TRBJ2-3 TRBV7-2 TRBD1 NA CASKGGFTDTQYF TGTGCCAGCAAAGGGGGCTTCACAGATACGCAGTATTTT
TRBJ2-5 TRBV28 TRBD2 NA CASSYRAGGYEETQYF TGTGCCAGCAGTTATAGAGCGGGGGGCTATGAGGAGACCCAGTACTTC
TRBJ2-1 TRBV7-6 TRBD1 NA CASSLRDRANEQFF TGTGCCAGCAGCTTACGGGACAGGGCAAATGAGCAGTTCTTC
TRBJ1-1 TRBV21-1 NA NA CASSKLRQAAFF TGTGCCAGCAGCAAATTGAGACAGGCCGCTTTCTTT
TRBJ2-3 TRBV7-3 NA NA CASSPGSSTDTQYF TGTGCCAGCAGTCCCGGGTCTAGCACAGATACGCAGTATTTT
TRBJ2-7 TRBV12-2 NA NA CAPPGTAQREQYF TGTGCACCGCCGGGGACTGCCCAACGCGAGCAGTACTTC
TRBJ1-5 TRBV12-5 NA NA CASGSGSLWPQHF TGTGCTAGTGGCTCCGGGTCCCTGTGGCCCCAGCATTTT
TRBJ2-5 TRBV28 TRBD1 NA CASSLYSTGGPQETQYF TGTGCCAGCAGTTTATATTCCACAGGGGGTCCCCAAGAGACCCAGTACTTC
TRBJ2-7 TRBV6-1 NA NA CASSRNGPGAYEQYF TGTGCCAGCAGTCGAAACGGGCCCGGGGCCTACGAGCAGTACTTC
TRBJ1-5 TRBV7-9 NA NA CASSLDRADQPQHF TGTGCCAGCAGCTTAGACAGGGCGGATCAGCCCCAGCATTTT
TRBJ2-7 TRBV28 NA NA CASSLQAEDYEQYF TGTGCCAGCAGTTTGCAAGCGGAAGATTACGAGCAGTACTTC
TRBJ2-5 TRBV7-9 TRBD2 NA CANEPLAGGDRETQYF TGTGCCAATGAACCCTTAGCGGGGGGGGATCGGGAGACCCAGTACTTC
TRBJ2-5 TRBV18 TRBD1 NA CASSPGTGLETQYF TGTGCCAGCTCCCCCGGGACAGGGCTCGAGACCCAGTACTTC
TRBJ1-3 TRBV19 NA NA CASTQAPRSGNTIYF TGTGCCAGTACCCAGGCACCACGCTCTGGAAACACCATATATTTT
TRBJ2-7 TRBV6-5 TRBD2 NA CASSYTGTSREQYF TGTGCCAGCAGTTACACAGGGACTAGTCGCGAGCAGTACTTC
TRBJ1-2 TRBV28 NA NA CASSPELVRYTF TGTGCCAGCAGCCCTGAGTTAGTCCGCTACACCTTC
TRBJ1-4 TRBV19 NA NA CASSNYGGKLFF TGTGCCAGCAGTAATTACGGGGGAAAACTGTTTTTT
TRBJ1-5 TRBV7-2 TRBD1 few CASSLGGGTAYQPQHF TGTGCCAGCAGCCTAGGCGGCGGGACAGCCTATCAGCCCCAGCATTTT
TRBJ2-3 TRBV10-3 TRBD1 once CAISVGQGRTDTQYF TGTGCCATCAGTGTGGGACAGGGTCGCACAGATACGCAGTATTTT
TRBJ2-7 TRBV28 TRBD1 NA CASSPTGQGTVEQYF TGTGCCAGCAGTCCGACGGGACAGGGTACCGTCGAGCAGTACTTC
TRBJ1-2 TRBV5-6 NA NA CASSLGAYGYTF TGTGCCAGCAGCTTGGGGGCGTATGGCTACACCTTC
TRBJ2-2 TRBV4-1 TRBD1 NA CASSQGTANTGELFF TGCGCCAGCAGCCAGGGGACAGCAAACACCGGGGAGCTGTTTTTT
TRBJ2-7 TRBV19 NA once CASSIAQGYEQYF TGTGCCAGTAGTATAGCCCAGGGGTACGAGCAGTACTTC
TRBJ2-5 TRBV14 NA few CASSPRDIGTQYF TGTGCCAGCAGCCCTAGGGACATAGGGACCCAGTACTTC
TRBJ2-7 TRBV7-6 NA NA CASSLAPQGNEQYF TGTGCCAGCAGCTTAGCTCCACAGGGAAACGAGCAGTACTTC
TRBJ2-1 TRBV4-2 TRBD1 NA CASREIGGEGNEQFF TGTGCCAGCAGGGAGATAGGGGGCGAAGGGAATGAGCAGTTCTTC
TRBJ1-1 TRBV10-3 NA NA CAISESGAENTEAFF TGTGCCATCAGTGAGTCGGGAGCGGAGAACACTGAAGCTTTCTTT
TRBJ2-1 TRBV11-2 TRBD2 once CASSSPPLAGNEQFF TGTGCCAGCAGCTCCCCCCCTCTAGCGGGAAATGAGCAGTTCTTC
TRBJ2-3 TRBV5-6 TRBD2 NA CASRPSGSVDTQYF TGTGCCAGCAGACCTAGCGGGAGTGTAGATACGCAGTATTTT
TRBJ2-7 TRBV7-2 TRBD2 NA CASSLGLSGRGVINF TGTGCCAGCAGCTTGGGCCTTAGCGGGAGGGGAGTCATCAACTTC
TRBJ1-5 TRBV4-1 TRBD1 NA CASSHGTGGSNQPQHF TGCGCCAGCAGCCACGGGACAGGGGGGAGCAATCAGCCCCAGCATTTT
TRBJ2-3 TRBV18 TRBD2 NA CASSSQRVAGITDTQYF TGTGCCAGCTCATCGCAGAGGGTAGCGGGGATCACAGATACGCAGTATTTT
TRBJ1-5 TRBV28 NA NA CASSPPQAGRQPQHF TGTGCCAGCAGCCCCCCCCAGGCAGGTCGGCAGCCCCAGCATTTT
TRBJ1-2 TRBV5-6 TRBD1 NA CASSLGTAAGYGYTF TGTGCCAGCAGCTTAGGGACAGCGGCGGGCTATGGCTACACCTTC
TRBJ2-3 TRBV4-1 NA few CASSQEPPFGQGWADTQYF TGCGCCAGCAGCCAAGAGCCCCCCTTTGGGCAGGGGTGGGCAGATACGCAGTATTTT
TRBJ2-1 TRBV5-1 TRBD1 NA CASSSPDRGYNEQFF TGCGCCAGCAGCAGTCCGGACAGGGGCTACAATGAGCAGTTCTTC
TRBJ2-7 TRBV28 NA NA CASTESGRSYEQYF TGTGCCAGCACCGAAAGCGGGCGATCCTACGAGCAGTACTTC
TRBJ2-7 TRBV7-6 NA NA CASSLEDKIYEQYF TGTGCCAGCAGCTTAGAGGACAAAATCTACGAGCAGTACTTC
TRBJ1-4 TRBV5-5 NA NA CASSPSRTNEKLFF TGTGCCAGCAGCCCCTCTCGGACTAATGAAAAACTGTTTTTT
TRBJ2-5 TRBV5-4 NA NA CASSLALETQYF TGTGCCAGCAGCTTGGCCCTGGAGACCCAGTACTTC
TRBJ2-7 TRBV4-3 TRBD2 NA CASSRVAGVGSYEQYF TGCGCCAGCAGCCGAGTAGCGGGAGTGGGCTCCTACGAGCAGTACTTC
TRBJ2-7 TRBV16 NA NA CASSHEDYEQYF TGTGCCAGCAGCCATGAGGACTACGAGCAGTACTTC
TRBJ2-3 TRBV30 TRBD2 NA CACNLAGGTDTQYF TGTGCCTGCAACCTAGCGGGAGGAACAGATACGCAGTATTTT
TRBJ2-1 TRBV7-2 TRBD1 NA CASSRDSPEQFF TGTGCCAGCAGCCGGGACAGTCCTGAGCAGTTCTTC
TRBJ1-5 TRBV6-1 NA NA CASGEGNSNQPQHF TGTGCCAGCGGAGAGGGAAATAGCAATCAGCCCCAGCATTTT
TRBJ1-4 TRBV28 NA once CASSPQGWGSTNEKLFF TGTGCCAGCAGTCCCCAGGGGTGGGGATCAACTAATGAAAAACTGTTTTTT
TRBJ2-7 TRBV19 TRBD2 NA CASSSSSGSYEQYF TGTGCCAGTAGTAGCTCAAGCGGGAGCTACGAGCAGTACTTC